What follows are 28 T cell receptor beta chains derived from one specimen sequenced in a study of Ad26.COV2.S vaccination and SARS-CoV-2 variants. Treatment in this sample: around 19 received Ad26.COV2.S at low or high dose, single or two shots; a few received placebo; per-sample allocation not given. Specimens were obtained on day 63 following the first vaccine or placebo injection. TCRdb keeps only in-frame clones here, not all; method: immunoSEQ multiplex PCR. Here the sample spans some 290,000 clones, 86% being singletons. Sequencing was performed on peripheral blood, taken in a trial of Ad26.COV2.S vaccine versus placebo. The source of these receptors is a person between 18 and 59 years old who received the Ad26.COV2.S COVID-19 vaccine or a placebo.

V and J are TRBV19 and TRBJ1-6; TRBD1 agrees at 7 bases. CDR1 is LNHDA, CDR2 SQIVND, per germline (reference sequence). Germline trimming cut 5 bases from V and 8 bases from J; bases unmatched to any gene: 9. CDR3 length: 15 amino acids. The CDR3 protein is CASSFDRDSYSPLHF. The DNA for the CDR3 is TGTGCCAGTAGTTTCGACCGGGACAGTTATTCACCCCTCCACTTT. The complete variable domain, with remaining parts taken from reference TRBV19 and TRBJ1-6, reads DGGITQSPKYLFRKEGQNVTLSCEQNLNHDAMYWYRQDPGQGLRLIYYSQIVNDFQKGDIAEGYSVSREKKESFPLTVTSAQKNPTAFYLCASSFDRDSYSPLHFGNGTRLTVT.

This clone has a single count. The chain employs TRBV5-1 and TRBJ1-5, with 7 bases fitting TRBD1. The trim removed 0 bases at V and 7 bases at J, leaving 1 base unmatched. CDR1 is SGHRS and CDR2 is YFSETQ in the germline V gene. The length of the CDR3 is 13 residues. The CDR3 bases are TGCGCCAGCAGCTTGGACAGGGGCCAGCCCCAGCATTTT. This translates into CASSLDRGQPQHF.

The V and J genes are TRBV5-6 and TRBJ2-2, with unresolved D. The germline gives CDR1 SGHDT, CDR2 YYEEEE. V was cut by 0 bases and J by 1 base, with 7 bases left in between. The CDR3 is made up of 15 amino acids. CDR3 bases: TGTGCCAGCAGCTTGGCGGGCAGGAACACCGGGGAGCTGTTTTTT. It encodes CASSLAGRNTGELFF. Filled out from reference TRBV5-6 and TRBJ2-2, the complete variable domain reads DAGVTQSPTHLIKTRGQQVTLRCSPKSGHDTVSWYQQALGQGPQFIFQYYEEEERQRGNFPDRFSGHQFPNYSSELNVNALLLGDSALYLCASSLAGRNTGELFFGEGSRLTVL.

The chain couples TRBV9 to TRBJ1-5; D unclear. The CDR3 length is 14 residues. V was trimmed by 0 bases and J by 3 bases, leaving 7 bases between them. Germline values: CDR1 SGDLS, CDR2 YYNGEE. In nucleotides, the CDR3 is TGTGCCAGCAGCGTAGCGGAGATCAATCAGCCCCAGCATTTT. Translated, it gives CASSVAEINQPQHF.

The rearrangement links TRBV18 to TRBJ2-3; possible D gene TRBD1, 5 bases. V shed 1 base and J shed 0 bases, with 20 bases lying between them. Germline CDR1 reads KGHSH; CDR2 reads LQKENI. This CDR3 spans 19 amino acids. The CDR3, as DNA: TGTGCCAGCTCACCACTAGCAGGGTGGGGAAGATGGAGCACAGATACGCAGTATTTT. This translates into CASSPLAGWGRWSTDTQYF.

This rearrangement joins TRBV11-2 to TRBJ2-4; either TRBD1 or TRBD2 may supply D (5 bases each). There are 15 residues in the CDR3. Germline V gives CDR1 SGHAT, CDR2 FQNNGV. V was pared by 5 bases and J by 8 bases, with 19 bases between. This CDR3 is CASSVIGASKDIQYF. The CDR3 DNA reads TGTGCCAGCAGCGTTATCGGGGCCTCGAAAGACATTCAGTACTTC.

This chain uses TRBV18 with TRBJ1-4; 8 bases map to TRBD1. Losses at the gene ends were 3 bases for V and 4 bases for J; bases not matched to a gene: 4. This CDR3 has 15 residues. The germline gives CDR1 KGHSH, CDR2 LQKENI. The CDR3 nucleotides are TGTGCCAGCTCACCGACAGGGGTGGTTAATGAAAAACTGTTTTTT. Residues: CASSPTGVVNEKLFF.

This clone occurred a few times. This chain joins TRBV10-1 and TRBJ2-2; 7 nucleotides align to TRBD1. The CDR3 totals 15 residues. CDR1 and CDR2 from the germline V gene are WNHNN and SYGVQD (reference sequence). V lost 7 bases to trimming and J lost 1 base; unmatched junction nucleotides: 6. DNA of the CDR3: TGCGCCAGCAACCCAGGGGGTTTGAACACCGGGGAGCTGTTTTTT. Protein product: CASNPGGLNTGELFF.

This clone was seen only a few times. This chain links TRBV4-1 with TRBJ1-1; D may be TRBD1 (6 bases). CDR3 length: 16 residues. From germline, CDR1 is MGHRA and CDR2 YSYEKL. The ends were cut back, 3 bases at V and 1 base at J, with 15 bases in the middle. The CDR3 protein is CASSQGSDRPNTEAFF. The CDR3 DNA sequence: TGCGCCAGCAGCCAGGGGTCCGACAGGCCGAACACTGAAGCTTTCTTT.

The chain joins TRBV9 to TRBJ2-1; D may be TRBD1 (6 bases). CDR3 size: 13 residues. Germline V gene sequence: CDR1 SGDLS, CDR2 YYNGEE. V lost 6 bases and J 2 bases, leaving 9 bases between the germline ends. CDR3 sequence: CASTGGPYNEQFF. DNA of the CDR3: TGTGCCAGCACTGGGGGCCCCTACAATGAGCAGTTCTTC.

The chain couples TRBV18 to TRBJ2-3, with 7 bases fitting TRBD1. CDR3 length: 14 amino acids. V was pared by 6 bases and J by 4 bases, with 7 bases of the junction left unmatched. Germline V gene lookup returns CDR1 KGHSH and CDR2 LQKENI. CDR3 region: CASSPGTAPDTQYF. As DNA, the CDR3 is TGTGCCAGCTCTCCCGGGACAGCCCCAGATACGCAGTATTTT.

The CDR3 sequence is CASSFGDDSNQPQHF. CDR3 DNA sequence: TGTGCCAGCAGTTTCGGGGATGATAGCAATCAGCCCCAGCATTTT. V gene TRBV6-6 combines with J gene TRBJ1-5; no clear D. This CDR3 is built from 15 residues. Germline assignment: CDR1 MNHNY and CDR2 SVGAGI (reference sequence). Trimming took off 4 bases at V and 0 bases at J, with 10 bases between the two ends.

The chain has TRBV11-2 and TRBJ2-5, with D perhaps TRBD2 (7 bases). Trimming took off 2 bases at V and 4 bases at J, with 14 bases between the two ends. Germline assignment: CDR1 SGHAT and CDR2 FQNNGV. The CDR3 length is 15 residues. Written as DNA, the CDR3 is TGTGCCAGCAGCTTAAGTCGGGGAGGGGGAGAGACCCAGTACTTC. Amino acids: CASSLSRGGGETQYF.

This rearrangement joins TRBV29-1 to TRBJ2-1; D uncertain. The CDR3 extends over 12 amino acids. Trimming cost V 3 bases and J 7 bases, with 10 bases left between them. Germline V gives CDR1 SQVTM, CDR2 ANQGSEA. CDR3 loop: CSVDRTRNEQFF. The CDR3 nucleotides are TGCAGCGTTGATAGGACCCGAAATGAGCAGTTCTTC.

This clone has more than one count but fewer than ten. The rearrangement joins TRBV6-1 to TRBJ1-6, with TRBD1 as a possible D gene (6 bases). There are 15 residues in the CDR3. V was trimmed by 1 base and J by 4 bases, leaving 8 bases between them. Germline V CDR1 and CDR2: MNHNS, SASEGT. The CDR3 sequence: CASSEDTGYNSPLHF. CDR3 DNA: TGTGCCAGCAGTGAAGATACAGGGTATAATTCACCCCTCCACTTT.

This rearrangement joins TRBV19 to TRBJ2-3; maybe TRBD1 (6 bases). V lost 4 bases, J lost 0 bases, and 17 bases lay in between. The CDR3 has 17 residues. The germline CDR1 and CDR2 sequences are LNHDA and SQIVND (reference sequence). The CDR3 sequence is CASSRGQRTESTDTQYF. As DNA, the CDR3 is TGTGCCAGTAGTAGGGGGCAACGGACAGAAAGCACAGATACGCAGTATTTT.

CDR3 in amino acids: CASSYGAIYNSPLHF. CDR3 in DNA: TGTGCCAGCAGTTACGGGGCCATATATAATTCACCCCTCCACTTT. The chain carries TRBV6-5 and TRBJ1-6; maybe TRBD1 (5 bases). The V gene lost 2 bases and the J gene lost 4 bases, with 9 bases spanning the gap. The germline gives CDR1 MNHEY, CDR2 SVGAGI. The CDR3 is 15 amino acids.

The V gene is TRBV13, the J gene TRBJ1-3; the D is unclear. The CDR3 sequence is 15 residues long. Deletions cut 7 bases from V and 0 bases from J, with 13 bases between. Germline loops: CDR1 PRHDT, CDR2 FYEKMQ (reference sequence). CDR3 nucleotides: TGTGCCAGCACCGCGACTCCTTCCTCTGGAAACACCATATATTTT. Translated, it gives CASTATPSSGNTIYF.

V and J are TRBV21-1 and TRBJ2-7; TRBD1 was called by the table and not checked on the DNA. TRBV21-1 is given as a pseudogene. The CDR3 runs to 18 residues. The CDR3 spells CASSKRGDRDRGQDEQYF. CDR3 DNA sequence: TGTGCCAGCAGCAAACGGGGCGACCGGGACAGGGGGCAGGACGAGCAGTACTTC.

This clone came up once. The chain uses TRBV27 and TRBJ2-1, with 11 bases matching TRBD2. In germline, CDR1 is MNHEY, CDR2 SMNVEV (reference sequence). Trimming took 7 bases from V and 7 from J; bases not matched to a gene: 9. There are 15 residues in the CDR3. This CDR3 is CASNQGLAGGNEQFF. The CDR3 DNA reads as TGTGCCAGCAACCAAGGGCTAGCGGGGGGAAATGAGCAGTTCTTC.

The chain is built from TRBV11-2 and TRBJ2-5; tentatively, D is TRBD2 (6 bases). The germline CDR1 and CDR2 sequences are SGHAT and FQNNGV. Deletions cut 2 bases from V and 1 base from J, with 14 bases between. CDR3 length: 16 amino acids. The CDR3 sequence: CASSLFQRAVQETQYF. For the CDR3, the DNA is TGTGCCAGCAGCTTATTTCAGCGGGCAGTCCAAGAGACCCAGTACTTC. The whole variable domain, filled in from reference TRBV11-2 and TRBJ2-5, reads EAGVAQSPRYKIIEKRQSVAFWCNPISGHATLYWYQQILGQGPKLLIQFQNNGVVDDSQLPKDRFSAERLKGVDSTLKIQPAKLEDSAVYLCASSLFQRAVQETQYFGPGTRLLVL.

The chain has TRBV27 and TRBJ1-2; D ambiguous. Between the trimmed V and J ends, which lost 9 bases and 2 bases, there was a span of 13 bases. CDR1 MNHEY and CDR2 SMNVEV come from the germline V gene (reference sequence). The CDR3 length is 13 residues. CDR3 nucleotides: TGTGCCAGTCGATCGAACGGGAACTATGGCTACACCTTC. Protein sequence: CASRSNGNYGYTF.

The chain recombines TRBV28 with TRBJ2-7, with TRBD1 identical over 9 bases. This CDR3 contains 15 residues. The V gene's germline CDR1 is MDHEN and CDR2 SYDVKM. The V segment lost 6 bases and the J segment 3 bases; nucleotides outside the gene matches: 9. In DNA form, the CDR3 reads TGTGCCAGCAGCCAAGACAGGGGGGAGTTCTACGAGCAGTACTTC. It specifies CASSQDRGEFYEQYF.

The table lists this clone with a count of one. The V call is TRBV9, the J call TRBJ2-2; no definite D call. The CDR3 runs to 15 residues. Germline V gives CDR1 SGDLS, CDR2 YYNGEE. V was cut by 0 bases and J by 1 base, with 7 bases left in between. The CDR3 here is CASSVEPLNTGELFF. The CDR3 nucleotides are TGTGCCAGCAGCGTAGAGCCCCTGAACACCGGGGAGCTGTTTTTT.

The sample holds one count of this clone. The rearrangement links TRBV2 to TRBJ2-5; 9 bases are a match to TRBD2. Germline CDR1 SNHLY, CDR2 FYNNEI. Trimming took 5 bases from V and 5 from J; bases not matched to a gene: 9. The CDR3 extends over 15 amino acids. The CDR3: CASSKARGGSETQYF. The DNA of the CDR3 is TGTGCCAGCAGTAAGGCGCGGGGGGGATCGGAGACCCAGTACTTC.

V usage is TRBV11-2 and J usage is TRBJ2-1; D unclear. CDR1 is SGHAT and CDR2 is FQNNGV in the germline V gene. The CDR3 length is 14 residues. The V and J ends lost 4 bases and 4 bases respectively, with 11 bases between them. This chain's CDR3 is CASSSTSPYNEQFF. The DNA of the CDR3 is TGTGCCAGCAGCTCGACTTCCCCGTACAATGAGCAGTTCTTC. The variable domain in full, with the rest retrieved from reference TRBV11-2 and TRBJ2-1, is EAGVAQSPRYKIIEKRQSVAFWCNPISGHATLYWYQQILGQGPKLLIQFQNNGVVDDSQLPKDRFSAERLKGVDSTLKIQPAKLEDSAVYLCASSSTSPYNEQFFGPGTRLTVL.

The sample holds one count of this clone. V and J are TRBV9 and TRBJ2-2; 10 bases align to TRBD1. The CDR3 totals 15 residues. J gave up 6 bases and V 3 bases, and 5 bases lay outside the gene matches. Germline CDR1 reads SGDLS; CDR2 reads YYNGEE. CDR3: CASSAGTGDPGELFF. DNA of the CDR3: TGTGCCAGCAGCGCCGGGACAGGGGACCCCGGGGAGCTGTTTTTT.

The rearrangement uses TRBV6-2 or TRBV6-3 and TRBJ1-2; D unclear. This CDR3 contains 15 residues. The germline V gene encodes CDR1 MNHEY and CDR2 SVGEGT. V was pared by 0 bases and J by 2 bases, with 10 bases between. The CDR3 bases are TGTGCCAGCAGTTACTCTGTGAGCGGAAACTATGGCTACACCTTC. Protein product: CASSYSVSGNYGYTF.